The 29 T cell receptor beta chains below all came from one sample that was sequenced in a study of neurological immune-mediated disorders. As for time point: longitudinal time-point 1 (baseline). TCRdb ran MiXCR on the 5' RACE reads and lists one entry per CDR3 protein. The sample lists tens of thousands of distinct CDR3 sequences; around 10% were seen once. What was sequenced was PBMCs. These receptors were obtained from a male donor with HTLV-1-associated myelopathy (HAM/TSP).

This clonotype has a count of ten or more. The chain couples TRBV29-1 to TRBJ1-1; TRBD1 matches at 7 bases. The CDR3 loop spans 13 amino acids. Germline CDR1 is SQVTM and CDR2 is ANQGSEA. J gave up 4 bases and V 7 bases, and 9 bases lay outside the gene matches. CDR3 protein: CSAGTGVSTEAFF. The CDR3 DNA sequence: TGCAGCGCTGGAACAGGGGTTAGCACTGAAGCTTTCTTT.

This clonotype was seen many times. J is TRBJ2-3 and V is TRBV12-3 or TRBV12-4; tentative D call: TRBD1 (5 bases). V shed 2 bases and J shed 3 bases, with 9 bases lying between them. The CDR3 is made up of 14 amino acids. CDR3 residues: CASSLYRTTDTQYF. For the CDR3, the DNA is TGTGCCAGCAGTTTATATCGGACAACAGATACGCAGTATTTT.

The table lists this clonotype with many counts. The chain carries TRBV19 and TRBJ1-5, with 9 bases lining up with TRBD1. Germline V lookup: CDR1 LNHDA, CDR2 SQIVND (reference sequence). The CDR3 has 16 amino acids. The V gene end was trimmed by 2 bases and the J gene end by 5 bases; junction bases not matched to a gene: 7. This chain's CDR3 is CASSIRGTGRDQPQHF. CDR3 DNA: TGTGCCAGTAGTATAAGGGGGACAGGGCGTGATCAGCCCCAGCATTTT.

This clonotype turned up a few times. The chain employs TRBV4-2 and TRBJ1-1; the D gene is possibly TRBD1 (6 bases). Trimming left V 5 bases short and J 8 bases short, with 18 bases between. The CDR3 runs 14 residues. Germline V gene data show CDR1 as LGHNA and CDR2 as YNFKEQ. In DNA form, the CDR3 reads TGTGCCAGCAGCTCCGGCGGACAGTCCTTCGAAGCTTTCTTT. Residues: CASSSGGQSFEAFF.

The DNA of the CDR3 is TGCGCCAGCAGTCCAGGGGGATTGGGCTCCTACGAGCAGTACTTC. It encodes CASSPGGLGSYEQYF. This chain connects TRBV5-1 to TRBJ2-7, with 7 bases aligning to TRBD1. In germline, CDR1 is SGHRS, CDR2 YFSETQ. There are 15 residues in the CDR3. Losses at the gene ends were 5 bases for V and 0 bases for J; bases not matched to a gene: 8.

This clonotype was counted at least ten times. The chain uses TRBV4-3 and TRBJ2-7, with 8 bases lining up with TRBD2. Germline V gene sequence: CDR1 LGHNA, CDR2 YSLEER. The CDR3 sequence is 15 residues long. V was pared by 1 base and J by 2 bases, with 4 bases of the junction left unmatched. This CDR3 reads CASSQGRGAAYEQYF. The CDR3 nucleotides read TGCGCCAGCAGCCAAGGGCGGGGGGCAGCCTACGAGCAGTACTTC.

The chain has TRBV21-1 and TRBJ2-1; the table's TRBD1 call for D was not verified on the DNA. TRBV21-1 is reported as a pseudogene. CDR3 length: 17 residues. In DNA form, the CDR3 reads TGTGCCAGCAGCAAAGAGAGGGGACAGAGCTCCTACAATGAGCAGTTCTTC. Its protein product is CASSKERGQSSYNEQFF.

Ten or more counts support this clonotype. This chain uses TRBV14 with TRBJ2-5; perhaps TRBD1 as D (6 bases). Germline CDR1 reads SGHDN; CDR2 reads FVKESK. This CDR3 has 18 residues. V lost 0 bases and J lost 2, with 19 bases in between. CDR3 bases: TGTGCCAGCAGCCAAGATATTGGGTGGAACAGGGCTCAAGAGACCCAGTACTTC. It codes for CASSQDIGWNRAQETQYF. The variable domain in full, completed from reference TRBV14 and TRBJ2-5, reads EAGVTQFPSHSVIEKGQTVTLRCDPISGHDNLYWYRRVMGKEIKFLLHFVKESKQDESGMPNNRFLAERTGGTYSTLKVQPAELEDSGVYFCASSQDIGWNRAQETQYFGPGTRLLVL.

This clonotype has a count of ten or more. The CDR3 region has the DNA TGTGCCAGCAGCCCCGGACTAGCGGGGGGGGGTTCTGGGGCCAACGTCCTGACTTTC. Translation gives CASSPGLAGGGSGANVLTF. This chain uses TRBV5-5 with TRBJ2-6, with 15 positions matching TRBD2. Germline loops: CDR1 SGHKS, CDR2 YYEKEE (reference sequence). V lost 4 bases, J lost 1 base, and 6 bases stayed unmatched. The CDR3 extends over 19 amino acids.

The rearrangement links TRBV5-1 to TRBJ1-2; possibly TRBD1 for D (5 bases). Germline-derived CDR1 and CDR2 are SGHRS and YFSETQ. The CDR3 is 15 amino acids. The V and J ends lost 2 bases and 8 bases respectively, with 19 bases between them. CDR3 in amino acids: CASSLSDINGGGYTF. The CDR3 DNA follows: TGCGCCAGCAGCTTAAGTGATATCAACGGGGGAGGCTACACCTTC. The full variable domain, its missing parts supplied by reference TRBV5-1 and TRBJ1-2, is KAGVTQTPRYLIKTRGQQVTLSCSPISGHRSVSWYQQTPGQGLQFLFEYFSETQRNKGNFPGRFSGRQFSNSRSEMNVSTLELGDSALYLCASSLSDINGGGYTFGSGTRLTVV.

This clonotype was detected ten times or more. The V and J genes are TRBV2 and TRBJ2-1, with 7 bases fitting TRBD2. This CDR3 has 16 residues. Looked up from germline, CDR1 is SNHLY and CDR2 is FYNNEI. J was trimmed by 2 bases and V by 8 bases; bases with no gene match: 12. CDR3 nucleotides: TGTGCCAGCGGAGCCTGGAGCGGGGTCCCCTACAATGAGCAGTTCTTC. Its protein is CASGAWSGVPYNEQFF. Together with reference TRBV2 and TRBJ2-1, the CDR3 gives the full variable domain: EPEVTQTPSHQVTQMGQEVILRCVPISNHLYFYWYRQILGQKVEFLVSFYNNEISEKSEIFDDQFSVERPDGSNFTLKIRSTKLEDSAMYFCASGAWSGVPYNEQFFGPGTRLTVL.

This clonotype was recorded at least ten times. The chain is built from TRBV10-3 and TRBJ2-7; D not resolved. The germline CDR1 and CDR2 sequences are ENHRY and SYGVKD. Trimming removed 4 bases at V and 2 bases at J, with 9 bases between. This CDR3 spans 13 amino acids. CDR3 region: CAISGAAAYEQYF. For the CDR3, the DNA is TGTGCCATCAGTGGCGCGGCAGCCTACGAGCAGTACTTC.

This clonotype occurred many times. The chain couples TRBV9 to TRBJ2-7; D ambiguous. The germline V gene has CDR1 SGDLS and CDR2 YYNGEE. The CDR3 has 14 amino acids. V lost 0 bases to trimming and J lost 0 bases, with 7 bases between them. The CDR3 region has the DNA TGTGCCAGCAGCGTAGGGGAAAACTCCTACGAGCAGTACTTC. It encodes CASSVGENSYEQYF.

A remark on this clonotype: A much larger clone sits a single nucleotide away, making a read error possible. This chain uses TRBV28 with TRBJ2-1; TRBD2 matches at 12 bases. The CDR3 loop spans 19 amino acids. In germline, CDR1 is MDHEN, CDR2 SYDVKM. CDR3 in amino acids: CASSLRELAGGRPDNVQFF. Here the CDR3 DNA reads TGTGCCAGCAGTTTACGGGAGCTAGCGGGGGGGCGGCCGGACAATGTGCAGTTCTTC.

This clonotype occurred many times. V usage is TRBV20-1 and J usage is TRBJ2-3; 8 positions agree with TRBD2. Germline V gives CDR1 DFQATT, CDR2 SNEGSKA (reference sequence). The CDR3 has 16 amino acids. With 4 bases clipped from V and 0 bases from J, the junction kept 9 bases outside the gene matches. The CDR3 region is CSATGLAGASTDTQYF. In DNA, the CDR3 is TGCAGTGCTACCGGACTAGCCGGTGCTAGCACAGATACGCAGTATTTT.

This clonotype appeared many times. This chain links TRBV5-5 with TRBJ1-5; 7 bases map to TRBD1. Germline V gene lookup returns CDR1 SGHKS and CDR2 YYEKEE (reference sequence). This CDR3 contains 14 residues. With 0 bases clipped from V and 7 bases from J, the junction kept 4 bases outside the gene matches. This chain's CDR3 is CASSLGQGGQPQHF. The CDR3 nucleotides read TGTGCCAGCAGCTTGGGACAGGGTGGACAGCCCCAGCATTTT.

This clonotype was detected ten times or more. The chain employs TRBV11-2 and TRBJ2-3; no reliable D call. Germline V gives CDR1 SGHAT, CDR2 FQNNGV. V was trimmed by 5 bases and J by 6 bases, leaving 6 bases between them. This CDR3 contains 11 residues. CDR3 sequence (DNA): TGTGCCAGCAGCCAAGCGGATACGCAGTATTTT. This codes for CASSQADTQYF.

Many counts were recorded for this clonotype. This sequence joins TRBV2 and TRBJ2-7; perhaps TRBD1 as D (6 bases). CDR1 SNHLY and CDR2 FYNNEI come from the germline V gene. V was trimmed by 7 bases and J by 1 base, leaving 14 bases between them. The CDR3 has 14 residues. CDR3 nucleotides: TGTGCCAGCATCGCGACAGGCGTATCCTACGAGCAGTACTTC. Residues: CASIATGVSYEQYF.

This clonotype was found many times. This chain links TRBV18 with TRBJ1-5; a weak D match, TRBD1 (6 bases). The CDR3 totals 13 residues. V was cut by 3 bases and J by 5 bases, with 8 bases left in between. The germline V gene has CDR1 KGHSH and CDR2 LQKENI. The CDR3 reads CASSPDRYQPQHF. The CDR3 DNA reads TGTGCCAGCTCACCGGACAGATATCAGCCCCAGCATTTT.

The chain links TRBV27 to TRBJ2-6; 8 nucleotides align to TRBD1. J gave up 4 bases and V 2 bases, and 4 bases lay outside the gene matches. Germline V gene data show CDR1 as MNHEY and CDR2 as SMNVEV (reference sequence). This CDR3 has 16 residues. The CDR3 reads CASSLRTGQGANVLTF. DNA of the CDR3: TGTGCCAGCAGTTTAAGGACAGGGCAGGGGGCCAACGTCCTGACTTTC.

There are many counts of this clonotype. The rearrangement joins TRBV6-6 to TRBJ1-1; a weak D match, TRBD1 (6 bases). Germline V CDR1 and CDR2: MNHNY, SVGAGI (reference sequence). The CDR3 loop spans 18 amino acids. V was pared by 1 base and J by 7 bases, with 25 bases between. CDR3 residues: CASSYWPKVPRGPNEAFF. The CDR3 DNA reads TGTGCCAGCAGTTACTGGCCGAAGGTTCCCAGGGGTCCGAATGAAGCTTTCTTT.

As concerns this clonotype: A much larger clone differs by one base, so this may be a read error. The chain is built from TRBV15 and TRBJ1-4; the D is unclear. V dropped 5 bases and J dropped 2 bases, with 15 bases sitting between them. Germline V gives CDR1 LNHNV, CDR2 YYDKDF (reference sequence). The CDR3 is made up of 16 amino acids. The CDR3 region has the DNA TGTGCCACCAGCGGAGGTTTAGACTCCACTAATGAAAAACTGTTTTTT. Protein sequence: CATSGGLDSTNEKLFF.

This clonotype was seen at least ten times. J is TRBJ1-1 and V is TRBV3-1, with D unclear. CDR3 size: 15 residues. V lost 5 bases to trimming and J lost 3 bases, with 16 bases between them. CDR1 is LGHDT and CDR2 is YNNKEL in the germline V gene (reference sequence). The CDR3 region has the DNA TGTGCCAGCAGCACGGGAGGAGTGAAGGACACTGAAGCTTTCTTT. Its translation is CASSTGGVKDTEAFF.

This clonotype was seen at least ten times. This chain links TRBV18 with TRBJ1-5; TRBD1 might be the D (6 bases). The CDR3 is made up of 15 amino acids. In germline, CDR1 is KGHSH, CDR2 LQKENI. The germline V and J ends were trimmed by 3 bases and 0 bases, with 9 bases remaining between them. The CDR3 reads CASSPTGTSNQPQHF. CDR3 coding DNA: TGTGCCAGCTCACCGACAGGTACTAGCAATCAGCCCCAGCATTTT.

This clonotype was found many times. V is TRBV9 and J is TRBJ2-2; TRBD1 matches at 7 bases. The V gene's germline CDR1 is SGDLS and CDR2 YYNGEE. J was trimmed by 7 bases and V by 1 base; bases with no gene match: 13. The CDR3 has 17 residues. CDR3: CASSVTPSNRGGGELFF. CDR3 in DNA: TGTGCCAGCAGCGTAACCCCCTCTAACAGGGGCGGCGGGGAGCTGTTTTTT.

Remarks on this clonotype: Possible read error: a much larger clone is one base away. This chain connects TRBV12-3 or TRBV12-4 to TRBJ1-1, with D uncertain. Deletions cut 2 bases from V and 12 bases from J, with 22 bases between. The CDR3 loop spans 15 amino acids. CDR3 sequence reads: CASSLRLSPSQFSFF. The CDR3 coding sequence is TGTGCCAGCAGTTTACGCCTGTCACCCTCACAGTTCTCTTTCTTT.

This clonotype has ten or more counts. This rearrangement joins TRBV20-1 to TRBJ1-6, with D maybe TRBD1 (5 bases). V was clipped by 6 bases and J by 8 bases, with 20 bases between them. The CDR3 totals 15 residues. Per the germline V gene, CDR1 is DFQATT and CDR2 is SNEGSKA (reference sequence). CDR3 protein: CSAPEGRDGYSPLHF. DNA of the CDR3: TGCAGTGCCCCGGAGGGCCGGGACGGCTATTCACCCCTCCACTTT.

This clonotype was seen ten or more times. The rearrangement uses TRBV6-1 and TRBJ2-7; TRBD2 is a possible D gene (5 bases). Trimming removed 4 bases at V and 1 base at J, with 14 bases between. The CDR3 is made up of 15 amino acids. The germline V gene has CDR1 MNHNS and CDR2 SASEGT. In DNA form, the CDR3 reads TGTGCCAGCAGTGGACCCGAACGGGGTTCCTACGAGCAGTACTTC. This encodes CASSGPERGSYEQYF.

This clonotype has a count of ten or more. The chain combines TRBV7-7 with TRBJ2-5; TRBD1 matches 8 bases. The ends lost 1 base at V and 3 bases at J; junction bases unmatched: 1. The CDR3 spans 14 residues. CDR1 and CDR2 (germline): SSHAT, FNYEAQ (reference sequence). This chain's CDR3 is CASSLGTGKETQYF. CDR3 bases: TGTGCCAGCAGCTTAGGGACAGGGAAAGAGACCCAGTACTTC.